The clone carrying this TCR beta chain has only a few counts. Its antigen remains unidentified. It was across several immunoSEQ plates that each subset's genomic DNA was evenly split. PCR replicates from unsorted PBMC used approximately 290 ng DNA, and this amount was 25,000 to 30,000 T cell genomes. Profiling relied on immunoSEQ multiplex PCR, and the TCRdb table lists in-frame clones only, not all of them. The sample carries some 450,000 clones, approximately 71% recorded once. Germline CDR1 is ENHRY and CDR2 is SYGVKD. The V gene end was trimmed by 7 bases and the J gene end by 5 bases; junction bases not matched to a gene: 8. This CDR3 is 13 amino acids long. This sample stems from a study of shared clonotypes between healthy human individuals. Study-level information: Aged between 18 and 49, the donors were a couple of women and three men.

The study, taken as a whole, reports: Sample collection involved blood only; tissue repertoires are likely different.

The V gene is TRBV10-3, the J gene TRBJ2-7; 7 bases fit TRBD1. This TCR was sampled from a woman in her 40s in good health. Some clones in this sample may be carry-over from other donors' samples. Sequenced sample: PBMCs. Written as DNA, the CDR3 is TGTGCCATCACGGACAGGCTAGAGGACGAGCAGTACTTC. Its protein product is CAITDRLEDEQYF.